Only a few counts were recorded for the clone carrying this T cell receptor (beta chain). Trimming removed 0 bases from V and 2 bases from J; junction bases left unmatched: 0. This CDR3 comprises 15 residues. Germline-derived CDR1 and CDR2 are SGHNT and YYREEE (reference sequence). This sample was taken from a study of blood T cell repertoires in COVID-19. Across the whole study: Sites across the United States, Italy and Spain contributed samples from acute and convalescent COVID-19.

Per the authors' pipeline: The authors estimated nucleated cell counts from reference gene primer amplification. The repertoire was sequenced with immunoSEQ multiplex PCR; TCRdb's copy has only in-frame clones and lacks some. That table gives V, J and clone size, and the DNA gave D and trimming. This table has 40,000 to 50,000 clones, nearly 90% appearing once. What was sequenced was peripheral blood. The source of this sequence is a human donor in a cohort sampled during active COVID-19. The V call is TRBV5-4, the J call TRBJ1-3; 9 bases fit TRBD1. Written as DNA, the CDR3 is TGTGCCAGCAGCTTGGGGACAGGGGCTGGAAACACCATATATTTT. This translates into CASSLGTGAGNTIYF.